This T cell receptor beta chain was profiled in a study of vaccination effects on CD4 cells after COVID-19 (dated by TCRdb to between 2021 and 2024). Some background on the complete study: Post-vaccine samples across the study were collected a median of 72 days after the second dose, with a range of 14 to 241. SARS-CoV-2 spike-specific CD4+ TCR repertoires were compared before and after mRNA vaccination in COVID-19 convalescent patients and in infection-naive vaccine recipients. A total of 10 COVID-19 convalescent patients and a handful of SARS-CoV-2-naive healthy vaccine recipients were included in the full study. Cultures from other donors in the study were sequenced using the Oncomine TCR Beta short-read assay on an Illumina iSeq 100.

The research as a whole found: In healthy vaccine recipients, vaccine-induced clones were almost all SARS-CoV-2 mono-reactive, with only 1 of 255 cross-reactive with common cold coronaviruses. Marked clonal contraction was observed in both infection-induced and vaccine-induced clones at late post-vaccination timepoints, consistent with waning T cell responses. Limitations of the study were the small number of convalescent patients and the absence of early post-infection timepoints.

To identify antigen-specific CD4+ T cell clonotypes by their expansion, the ViraFEST assay first stimulated PBMC with viral peptide pools and then applied TCR sequencing. After 10 days of culture, CD4+ T cells were isolated with the EasySep CD4+ T cell isolation kit. Participants received two doses of either the BNT162b2 or the mRNA-1273 mRNA SARS-CoV-2 vaccine. Negative nucleocapsid antibody results before and after vaccination confirmed that the healthy vaccine recipients had no prior SARS-CoV-2 infection. Two million PBMC per well were cultured with around 9.8 ug/ml peptides in IMDM containing roughly 5% human AB serum, about 9.6 IU/ml IL-2 and gentamicin. On days 3 and 7, half of the culture medium was replaced with fresh IL-2-containing medium. Unless noted otherwise, every peptide stimulation condition was cultured in triplicate wells. PBMC were separated from whole blood using Ficoll-Paque Plus gradient centrifugation and were then either cryopreserved at -140C or used fresh. Overlapping peptide pools spanned the spike proteins of SARS-CoV-2 and the common cold coronaviruses HCoV-NL63, HCoV-OC43 and HCoV-229E. The QIAamp micro DNA kit was used to extract genomic DNA from the cultured CD4+ T cells.

The protocol used for the library was the immunoSEQ multiplex PCR assay. DNA from the cultured, isolated CD4+ T cells was subjected to TCR beta CDR3 sequencing. The original pipeline was this. Non-productive TCR sequences were removed and reads were trimmed to the CDR3 region, keeping CDR3s of at least 7 amino acids. The MANAFEST web app was used to pick out antigen-specific clonotypes by comparing their expansion in peptide wells with that in reference cultures. To be called positive, a clone needed expansion at FDR<0.05 compared with the reference and with all other wells, an odds ratio greater than 5, and a frequency greater than 0.1% in two replicate wells. Clonotypes significantly expanded in SARS-CoV-2 spike wells and in at least one common cold coronavirus spike condition were defined as cross-reactive. CDR3 similarity was assessed by Levenshtein distance with the stringdist R package, and unrooted trees were built with ape in R 3.6.1. TCRdb carries this immuneACCESS record with in-frame sequences only. Its versions omit some clonotypes, under half of them owing to an unresolved V gene in the studies checked, with the rest unexplained. V and J calls and clone size are those listed in that table; D and trimming were worked out from the DNA. This sample lists around 81,000 clones; roughly 80% were detected once. Roughly 1.2% of the sample goes to the ten largest clones.

This clone turned up a few times. Its antigen specificity is not known. Qualities for individual bases were not recorded, and no much larger clone is one base off. This specimen consisted of CD4+ T cells from PBMCs cultured with HCoV-OC43 spike peptides, obtained after COVID-19 vaccination. The intended sense of this specimen's cell subset or site label: HCoV-OC43 spike overlapping peptide pool stimulation. The receptor's source is a human donor who received a COVID-19 vaccine.

The DNA reads TGTGCCAGCAGCCAAGATAGGTGGGAAGAGGGCTACACCTTC. Translated, it gives CASSQDRWEEGYTF. Recombination linked TRBV3-1 (or the pseudogene TRBV3-2) to TRBJ1-2, with no reliable assignment of the D segment. The germline V gene (reference sequence) supplies CDR1 LGHDT and CDR2 YNNKEL. V and J are truncated by 0 bases and 8 bases respectively, leaving an intervening sequence of 13 bases. Inclusive of the bounding cysteine and phenylalanine, the CDR3 is 14 residues long. Of all the DNA, just the CDR3 is kept, 42 bases in frame from base 1.